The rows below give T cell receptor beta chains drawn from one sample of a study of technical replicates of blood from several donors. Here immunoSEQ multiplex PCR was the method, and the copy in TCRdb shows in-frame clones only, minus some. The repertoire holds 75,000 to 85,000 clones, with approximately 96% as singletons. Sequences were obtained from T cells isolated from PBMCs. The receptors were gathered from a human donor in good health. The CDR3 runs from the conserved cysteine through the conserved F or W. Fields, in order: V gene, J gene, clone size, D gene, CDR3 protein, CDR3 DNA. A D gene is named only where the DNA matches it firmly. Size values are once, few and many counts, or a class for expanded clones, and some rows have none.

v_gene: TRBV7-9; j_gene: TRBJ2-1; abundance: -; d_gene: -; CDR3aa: CASRWTANEQFF; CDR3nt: TGTGCCAGCAGATGGACTGCCAATGAGCAGTTCTTC
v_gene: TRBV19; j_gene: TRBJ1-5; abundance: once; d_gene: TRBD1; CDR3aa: CASSMDRMNQPQHF; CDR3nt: TGTGCCAGTAGTATGGACAGGATGAATCAGCCCCAGCATTTT
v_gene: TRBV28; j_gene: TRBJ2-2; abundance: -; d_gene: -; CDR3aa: CASLGQTGELFF; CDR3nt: TGTGCCAGCTTGGGGCAAACCGGGGAGCTGTTTTTT
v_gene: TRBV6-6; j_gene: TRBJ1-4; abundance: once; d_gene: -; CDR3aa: CASSYSTGKEEKLFF; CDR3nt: TGTGCCAGCAGTTACTCCACGGGGAAGGAGGAAAAACTGTTTTTT
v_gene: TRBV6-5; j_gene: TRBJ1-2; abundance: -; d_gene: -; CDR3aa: CASSWLGTGYGYTF; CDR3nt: TGTGCCAGCAGTTGGCTAGGTACGGGCTATGGCTACACCTTC
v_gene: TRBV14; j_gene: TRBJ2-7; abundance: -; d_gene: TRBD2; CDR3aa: CASSRETSGRRDEQYF; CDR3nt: TGTGCCAGCAGCCGCGAGACTAGCGGGAGGAGGGACGAGCAGTACTTC
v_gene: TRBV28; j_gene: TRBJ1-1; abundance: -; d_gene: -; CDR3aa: CASRHIGGEKSTEAFF; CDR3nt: TGTGCCAGCAGACATATAGGGGGGGAGAAAAGCACTGAAGCTTTCTTT
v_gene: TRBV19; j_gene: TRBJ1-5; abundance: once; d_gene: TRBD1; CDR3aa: CATRKDRDHQPQHF; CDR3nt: TGTGCCACAAGGAAAGACAGGGATCATCAGCCCCAGCATTTT
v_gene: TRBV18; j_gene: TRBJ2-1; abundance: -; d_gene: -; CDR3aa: CASSPVRSSSYNEQFF; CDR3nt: TGTGCCAGCTCACCTGTCCGTTCTAGCTCCTACAATGAGCAGTTCTTC
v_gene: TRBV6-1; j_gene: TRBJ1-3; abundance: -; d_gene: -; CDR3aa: CASSDLWGGASGNTIYF; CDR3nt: TGTGCCAGCAGTGATCTCTGGGGAGGGGCATCTGGAAACACCATATATTTT
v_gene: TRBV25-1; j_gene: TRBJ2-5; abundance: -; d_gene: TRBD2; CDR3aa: CASKQDLAGGPKTQYF; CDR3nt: TGTGCCAGCAAACAGGACCTAGCGGGAGGGCCGAAGACCCAGTACTTC
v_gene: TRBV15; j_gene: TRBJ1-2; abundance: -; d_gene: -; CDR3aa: CATSRLSTANYGYTF; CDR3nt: TGTGCCACCAGCAGGCTCTCTACGGCTAACTATGGCTACACCTTC
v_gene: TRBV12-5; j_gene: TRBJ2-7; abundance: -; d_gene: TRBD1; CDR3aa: CASGTRDRGSYEQYF; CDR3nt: TGTGCTAGTGGTACTCGGGACAGGGGATCGTACGAGCAGTACTTC
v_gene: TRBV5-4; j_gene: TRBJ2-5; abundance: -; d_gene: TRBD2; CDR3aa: CASSLRGLAEETQYF; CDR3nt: TGTGCCAGCAGCTTGCGGGGACTAGCGGAAGAGACCCAGTACTTC
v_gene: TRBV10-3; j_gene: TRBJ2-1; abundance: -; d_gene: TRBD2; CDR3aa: CAISVVASGNNEQFF; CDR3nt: TGTGCCATCAGTGTGGTAGCTAGCGGGAACAATGAGCAGTTCTTC
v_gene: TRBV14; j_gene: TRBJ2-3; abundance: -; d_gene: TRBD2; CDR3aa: CASSQEAGVSTDTQYF; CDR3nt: TGTGCCAGCAGCCAAGAAGCGGGGGTTAGCACAGATACGCAGTATTTT
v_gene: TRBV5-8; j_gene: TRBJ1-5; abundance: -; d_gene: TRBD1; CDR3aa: CASSRTGGFNQPQHF; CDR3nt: TGTGCCAGCAGCCGGACAGGGGGCTTCAATCAGCCCCAGCATTTT
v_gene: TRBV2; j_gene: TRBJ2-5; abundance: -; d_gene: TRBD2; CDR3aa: CASSGRTSGRLETQYF; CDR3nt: TGTGCCAGCAGTGGACGAACTAGCGGGAGATTAGAGACCCAGTACTTC
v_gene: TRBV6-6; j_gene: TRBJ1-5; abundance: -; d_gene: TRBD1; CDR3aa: CASSPTGGYQPQHF; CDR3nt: TGTGCCAGCAGTCCGACAGGGGGATATCAGCCCCAGCATTTT
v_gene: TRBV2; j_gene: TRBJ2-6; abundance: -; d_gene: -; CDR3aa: CARSGGSGANVLTF; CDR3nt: TGTGCCAGGTCAGGAGGCTCTGGGGCCAACGTCCTGACTTTC
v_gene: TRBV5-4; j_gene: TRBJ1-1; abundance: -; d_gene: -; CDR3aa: CASSIDMNTEAFF; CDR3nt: TGTGCCAGCAGTATAGATATGAACACTGAAGCTTTCTTT
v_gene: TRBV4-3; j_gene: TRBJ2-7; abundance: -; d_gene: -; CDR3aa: CASSQEGASGYYEQYF; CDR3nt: TGCGCCAGCAGCCAAGAGGGGGCTAGCGGATACTACGAGCAGTACTTC
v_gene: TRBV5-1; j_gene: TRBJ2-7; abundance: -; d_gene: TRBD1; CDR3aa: CASSQTTGGLEQYF; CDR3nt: TGCGCCAGCAGCCAGACTACAGGGGGCCTCGAGCAGTACTTC
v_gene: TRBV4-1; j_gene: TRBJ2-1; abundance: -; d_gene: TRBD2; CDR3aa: CASSRGPGGESYNEQFF; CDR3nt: TGCGCCAGCAGCCGGGGGCCCGGGGGGGAGTCCTACAATGAGCAGTTCTTC